The rows below give T cell receptor beta chains drawn from one sample of a study of cytomegalovirus exposure and HLA in healthy donors. TCRdb's copy holds only in-frame clones and misses some; the assay was immunoSEQ multiplex PCR. The sample records 150,000 to 250,000 clones, roughly 81% being singletons. Sequenced: PBMCs. These receptors were taken from a woman in her twenties or thirties in good health and CMV-seronegative. CDR3s include the opening cysteine and the closing phenylalanine or tryptophan. The D gene is left open where the match is weak. Clone size, where shown, is once, few, many, or a class for clones that have expanded.

few | TRBJ2-7 | - | TRBV27 | CASRRASEQYF | TGTGCGTCCCGGAGGGCCTCCGAGCAGTACTTC
- | TRBJ1-1 | - | TRBV13 | CASSLEFGQGGAFF | TGTGCCAGCAGCTTAGAGTTTGGGCAGGGCGGAGCTTTCTTT
- | TRBJ1-4 | - | TRBV7-9 | CASSLGDGAFRNEKLFF | TGTGCCAGCAGCTTAGGGGATGGGGCATTCCGAAATGAAAAACTGTTTTTT
- | TRBJ1-4 | - | TRBV6-6 | CASSSRGGVGNEKLFF | TGTGCCAGCAGTTCCCGCGGAGGGGTGGGTAATGAAAAACTGTTTTTT
- | TRBJ2-4 | TRBD2 | TRBV5-1 | CASSPGLAGPENIQYF | TGCGCCAGCAGCCCGGGACTAGCGGGGCCCGAAAACATTCAGTACTTC
- | TRBJ1-6 | TRBD1 | TRBV10-3 | CAISEGTGGSPLHF | TGTGCCATCAGTGAAGGGACAGGGGGTTCACCCCTCCACTTT
- | TRBJ1-2 | TRBD1 | TRBV19 | CASRPRATRSRGMNYGYTF | TGTGCCAGTAGACCCCGGGCCACAAGATCCAGGGGGATGAACTATGGCTACACCTTC
- | TRBJ2-3 | TRBD2 | TRBV14 | CASSPRVAGYTDTQYF | TGTGCCAGCAGCCCCCGGGTAGCGGGCTACACAGATACGCAGTATTTT
- | TRBJ1-5 | - | TRBV15 | CATSRPGGRVQPQHF | TGTGCCACCAGCAGACCCGGGGGGAGGGTTCAGCCCCAGCATTTT
- | TRBJ2-3 | TRBD2 | TRBV19 | CASSLGLGRADTQYF | TGTGCCAGTAGCCTGGGACTAGGGCGAGCGGATACGCAGTATTTT
- | TRBJ2-7 | TRBD2 | TRBV6-6 | CASSLRLAGVGGEQYF | TGTGCCAGCAGTTTAAGACTAGCGGGAGTAGGGGGCGAGCAGTACTTC
- | TRBJ1-2 | - | TRBV30 | CASPGNSGYTF | TGCGCCTCGCCGGGGAACAGTGGCTACACCTTC
- | TRBJ1-1 | - | TRBV7-2 | CASSLIRSGGAFF | TGTGCCAGCAGCTTAATCCGGTCGGGAGGAGCTTTCTTT
- | TRBJ1-2 | TRBD1 | TRBV28 | CAGKGVNQGGRGYTF | TGTGCCGGAAAAGGGGTTAACCAGGGGGGTCGCGGCTACACCTTC
- | TRBJ2-7 | - | TRBV11-2 | CASSLEVGGNHEQYF | TGTGCCAGCAGCTTAGAAGTCGGGGGAAACCACGAGCAGTACTTC
few | TRBJ1-2 | - | TRBV28 | CASSYLSYGYTF | TGTGCCAGCAGTTACCTCAGCTATGGCTACACCTTC
- | TRBJ1-1 | - | TRBV9 | CASSARRDTEAFF | TGTGCCAGCAGCGCCCGTCGAGACACTGAAGCTTTCTTT
many | TRBJ1-2 | - | TRBV5-1 | CASSLASGVGGYTF | TGCGCCAGCAGCTTGGCGTCAGGGGTTGGTGGCTACACCTTC
- | TRBJ1-6 | - | TRBV27 | CASSLFLPEVSSPLHF | TGTGCCAGCAGTTTATTTCTCCCGGAGGTCAGTTCACCCCTCCACTTT
once | TRBJ2-1 | - | TRBV9 | CASSVSRGRGLYNEQFF | TGTGCCAGCAGCGTAAGCCGTGGGCGGGGGCTATACAATGAGCAGTTCTTC
- | TRBJ1-5 | - | TRBV6-1 | CASSGVGRGNQPQHF | TGTGCCAGCTCGGGCGTAGGGCGAGGGAATCAGCCCCAGCATTTT
- | TRBJ1-1 | - | TRBV25-1 | CATRGRHIYNTEAFF | TGTGCCACGCGGGGGAGACACATCTATAACACTGAAGCTTTCTTT